The 25 T cell receptor beta chains given below trace back to one sample, sequenced in a study of blood T cell repertoires in COVID-19. The data were produced by immunoSEQ multiplex PCR, yet TCRdb's version contains in-frame clones alone and is incomplete. Of about 270,000 clones in the sample, roughly 88% are singletons; the top ten hold 2.3%. The sample consisted of PBMCs or T cells enriched from blood (not recorded which). The receptors here all came from a woman aged 40 to 49 with acute COVID-19.

The chain joins TRBV9 to TRBJ1-4; D is possibly TRBD1 (5 bases). Per the germline V gene, CDR1 is SGDLS and CDR2 is YYNGEE. This CDR3 is 15 amino acids long. Deletions cut 4 bases from V and 7 bases from J, with 17 bases between. The CDR3: CASSPGGSGGEKLFF. As DNA, the CDR3 is TGTGCCAGCAGCCCGGGGGGTTCAGGCGGTGAAAAACTGTTTTTT.

The CDR3 nucleotides are TGCGCCAGCAGCTTGGCCGGGACTAGCGGGAGTTGGTCAGATACGCAGTATTTT. It specifies CASSLAGTSGSWSDTQYF. V gene TRBV5-1 combines with J gene TRBJ2-3; the match to TRBD2 covers 14 bases. J was trimmed by 4 bases and V by 0 bases; bases with no gene match: 7. The CDR3 loop spans 18 amino acids. CDR1 and CDR2 from the germline V gene are SGHRS and YFSETQ.

The chain recombines TRBV10-1 with TRBJ1-5; possibly TRBD1 for D (6 bases). V lost 2 bases, J lost 0 bases, and 23 bases lay in between. CDR3 length equals 20 residues. Germline CDR1 and CDR2: WNHNN and SYGVQD (reference sequence). The CDR3 nucleotides are TGCGCCAGCAGTGAGGCACCGACCCGGAAGGGGACAAATAGCAATCAGCCCCAGCATTTT. Residues: CASSEAPTRKGTNSNQPQHF.

The chain joins TRBV7-8 to TRBJ2-3; 8 bases map to TRBD1. From germline, CDR1 is SGHVS and CDR2 FQNEAQ. This CDR3 spans 15 amino acids. After removal of 4 bases from V and 5 bases from J, the junction contained 8 bases not matched to a gene. The CDR3 nucleotides read TGTGCCAGCAGCTCAGACAGGGGTCTGGGAGATACGCAGTATTTT. Amino acid sequence: CASSSDRGLGDTQYF.

The rearrangement uses TRBV7-9 and TRBJ2-3; the D gene is possibly TRBD1 (5 bases). Deletions cut 5 bases from V and 0 bases from J, with 15 bases between. The germline gives CDR1 SEHNR, CDR2 FQNEAQ (reference sequence). This CDR3 is 16 amino acids long. The chain's CDR3 is CASSRQWVGSTDTQYF. CDR3 nucleotide sequence: TGTGCCAGCAGCCGACAGTGGGTCGGTAGCACAGATACGCAGTATTTT.

This sequence joins TRBV2 and TRBJ2-1, with D possibly TRBD1 on 7 matching bases. CDR1 is SNHLY and CDR2 is FYNNEI in the germline V gene. The CDR3 totals 13 residues. Trimming left V 2 bases short and J 15 bases short, with 17 bases between. CDR3 nucleotide sequence: TGTGCCAGCAGTGAACGGGCAGGGGGGCGAGGGTTCTTC. It encodes CASSERAGGRGFF.

This clone was recorded once. This chain links TRBV9 with TRBJ2-5; the D gene is possibly TRBD2 (6 bases). The CDR3 is made up of 13 amino acids. The germline CDR1 and CDR2 sequences are SGDLS and YYNGEE. The ends were cut back, 3 bases at V and 7 bases at J, with 13 bases in the middle. CDR3 amino acids: CASSAGSERTQYF. The CDR3 DNA sequence: TGTGCCAGCAGCGCCGGGAGCGAGAGGACCCAGTACTTC.

This sequence joins TRBV15 and TRBJ1-1, with 8 nucleotides matching TRBD1. Germline assignment: CDR1 LNHNV and CDR2 YYDKDF (reference sequence). This CDR3 has 15 amino acids. The J segment lost 3 bases and the V segment lost 8 bases, leaving 11 bases of the junction unmatched. CDR3 amino acids: CATAARGLDDTEAFF. In DNA form, the CDR3 reads TGTGCCACCGCAGCCAGGGGGCTTGACGACACTGAAGCTTTCTTT.

V is TRBV19 and J is TRBJ1-1, with a tentative D call TRBD1 (6 bases). Deletions cut 7 bases from V and 5 bases from J, with 14 bases between. From germline, CDR1 is LNHDA and CDR2 SQIVND (reference sequence). This CDR3 spans 13 amino acids. CDR3 loop: CASTLEGDTEAFF. As DNA, the CDR3 is TGTGCCAGTACCCTTGAGGGGGATACTGAAGCTTTCTTT.

The sample holds a few counts of this clone. The chain couples TRBV20-1 to TRBJ1-1; no clear D. Germline V gene sequence: CDR1 DFQATT, CDR2 SNEGSKA (reference sequence). The CDR3 has 11 residues. Written as DNA, the CDR3 is TGCCGCGGGGAGAGAGGTACTGAAGCTTTCTTT. Its protein is CRGERGTEAFF.

The chain links TRBV7-2 to TRBJ2-5, with 11 bases fitting TRBD1. The CDR3 spans 13 residues. The junction had 0 bases not matched to a gene; V was cut back by 6 bases and J by 3 bases. Germline V gene data show CDR1 as SGHTA and CDR2 as FQGNSA. CDR3 protein: CASRGQGEETQYF. The CDR3 coding sequence is TGTGCCAGCAGGGGACAGGGGGAAGAGACCCAGTACTTC.

J is TRBJ1-1 and V is TRBV25-1; TRBD1 aligns across 10 bases. Germline assignment: CDR1 MGHDK and CDR2 SYGVNS. V shed 6 bases and J 1 base; nucleotides not matched to a gene: 5. The CDR3 sequence is 15 residues long. The CDR3 loop is CASRAGQGGNTEAFF. DNA of the CDR3: TGTGCCAGCAGGGCCGGACAGGGGGGGAACACTGAAGCTTTCTTT.

The chain carries TRBV15 and TRBJ2-2; D is unresolved. This CDR3 is built from 14 residues. Trimming removed 1 base from V and 1 base from J, with 4 bases in between. Germline lookup yields CDR1 LNHNV and CDR2 YYDKDF (reference sequence). CDR3 region: CATSRVGNTGELFF. The CDR3 DNA sequence: TGTGCCACCAGCAGAGTCGGGAACACCGGGGAGCTGTTTTTT.

The J gene is TRBJ2-3, the V gene TRBV5-5; 7 bases fit TRBD1. The J segment lost 0 bases and the V segment lost 5 bases, leaving 6 bases of the junction unmatched. CDR3 length: 15 residues. Looked up from germline, CDR1 is SGHKS and CDR2 is YYEKEE (reference sequence). The CDR3 region has the DNA TGTGCCAGCAGGTCGACAGGGTCTAGCACAGATACGCAGTATTTT. This encodes CASRSTGSSTDTQYF.

The chain carries TRBV10-3 and TRBJ2-2; perhaps TRBD2 as D (5 bases). The CDR3 extends over 15 amino acids. CDR1 is ENHRY, CDR2 SYGVKD, per germline. V shed 0 bases and J shed 4 bases, with 9 bases lying between them. CDR3 bases: TGTGCCATCAGTGAGTCGAGCGGCGGCACCGGGGAGCTGTTTTTT. As protein: CAISESSGGTGELFF.

The chain is built from TRBV6-6 and TRBJ2-7; 9 bases align to TRBD1. This CDR3 comprises 14 residues. V shed 6 bases, J shed 0 bases, and the junction held 3 bases outside the gene matches. Germline V gene sequence: CDR1 MNHNY, CDR2 SVGAGI (reference sequence). The CDR3 loop is CASRGTGSSYEQYF. The CDR3 DNA reads as TGTGCCAGCAGGGGGACAGGGAGCTCCTACGAGCAGTACTTC.

This rearrangement joins TRBV24-1 to TRBJ2-2; TRBD1 matches 7 bases. J was trimmed by 6 bases and V by 3 bases; bases with no gene match: 6. CDR3 size: 15 residues. The V gene's germline CDR1 is KGHDR and CDR2 SFDVKD. CDR3 region: CATSDLTGSPGELFF. In nucleotides, the CDR3 is TGTGCCACCAGTGATCTGACAGGGAGCCCCGGGGAGCTGTTTTTT.

The V gene is TRBV7-9, the J gene TRBJ2-7; 8 bases map to TRBD1. Germline-derived CDR1 and CDR2 are SEHNR and FQNEAQ (reference sequence). With V trimmed by 1 base and J by 4 bases, 9 bases remained unmatched. The CDR3 contains 16 residues. The CDR3 region has the DNA TGTGCCAGCAGCTTAGTGGCGGACAGGGAGAGGTACGAGCAGTACTTC. This translates into CASSLVADRERYEQYF.

This chain uses TRBV4-3 with TRBJ2-3; D is unresolved. The CDR3 contains 14 residues. Trimming removed 2 bases from V and 0 bases from J, with 6 bases in between. Germline V CDR1 and CDR2: LGHNA, YSLEER. The CDR3 sequence: CASSQLSSTDTQYF. The CDR3 DNA reads as TGCGCCAGCAGCCAACTTTCTAGCACAGATACGCAGTATTTT.

In nucleotides, the CDR3 is TGTGCCAGCAGCTTCAACCCCGGCCGGACAGGGGACAGCTACGAGCAGTACTTC. Amino acids: CASSFNPGRTGDSYEQYF. This rearrangement joins TRBV11-2 to TRBJ2-7; 9 nucleotides line up with TRBD1. Germline V gene lookup returns CDR1 SGHAT and CDR2 FQNNGV. Trimming removed 3 bases from V and 3 bases from J; junction bases left unmatched: 15. This CDR3 comprises 18 residues.

The rearrangement links TRBV7-2 to TRBJ2-1, with 15 positions matching TRBD2. Germline CDR1 reads SGHTA; CDR2 reads FQGNSA. The CDR3 contains 16 residues. The V and J ends lost 1 base and 7 bases, in that order; junction bases with no gene match: 2. CDR3 sequence: CASSLGTSGRGNEQFF. The CDR3 region has the DNA TGTGCCAGCAGCTTAGGGACTAGCGGGAGGGGAAATGAGCAGTTCTTC.

The rearrangement links TRBV4-3 to TRBJ2-7, with 10 bases that match TRBD2. Trimming removed 2 bases from V and 1 base from J; junction bases left unmatched: 8. The germline gives CDR1 LGHNA, CDR2 YSLEER. The CDR3 length is 17 residues. The CDR3 loop is CASSQTQLAGSSYEQYF. In DNA form, the CDR3 reads TGCGCCAGCAGCCAAACCCAACTAGCGGGATCTTCCTACGAGCAGTACTTC.

V gene TRBV4-3 combines with J gene TRBJ2-1; weak D call: TRBD2 (5 bases). Germline CDR1 reads LGHNA; CDR2 reads YSLEER. The CDR3 is 16 residues long. Trimming stripped 0 bases from V and 4 bases from J, with 13 bases between. The CDR3 protein is CASSQDSDLRYNEQFF. The CDR3 nucleotides read TGCGCCAGCAGCCAAGATTCGGACTTACGTTACAATGAGCAGTTCTTC.

The CDR3 sequence is CASSRLAGDNEQFF. DNA of the CDR3: TGTGCCAGCAGCAGACTAGCGGGAGACAATGAGCAGTTCTTC. The chain employs TRBV5-5 and TRBJ2-1; 12 nucleotides match TRBD2. Germline V gene sequence: CDR1 SGHKS, CDR2 YYEKEE (reference sequence). V lost 4 bases, J lost 5 bases, and 1 base stayed unmatched. The CDR3 runs to 14 residues.

This chain joins TRBV29-1 and TRBJ2-1; possibly TRBD1 for D (6 bases). Trimming stripped 6 bases from V and 7 bases from J, with 16 bases between. The CDR3 is made up of 13 amino acids. Germline V lookup: CDR1 SQVTM, CDR2 ANQGSEA. CDR3: CSVAAGARNEQFF. The CDR3 coding sequence is TGCAGCGTGGCGGCAGGGGCGCGTAATGAGCAGTTCTTC.